Listed here are 28 T cell receptor beta chains from one sample, sequenced in a study of blood T cell repertoires in COVID-19. Assay used: immunoSEQ multiplex PCR; TCRdb lists only in-frame clones, some missing. Altogether 150,000 to 200,000 clones are present, over 60% being singletons, with the ten largest covering 8% to 9.5%. The sample taken for sequencing was peripheral blood. Receptors originate from a man in his sixties with acute or convalescent COVID-19.

The genes are TRBV9 and TRBJ1-4, with D unclear. Trimming shortened V by 4 bases and J by 8 bases, and 12 bases separated the two germline ends. Germline lookup yields CDR1 SGDLS and CDR2 YYNGEE. The CDR3 is 13 residues long. CDR3 protein: CASSPEFGEKLFF. For the CDR3, the DNA is TGTGCCAGCAGCCCGGAGTTTGGGGAAAAACTGTTTTTT.

This chain joins TRBV4-2 and TRBJ2-5; 9 bases are shared with TRBD1. J lost 2 bases, V lost 1 base, and 5 bases had no gene match. The CDR3 is 16 amino acids. CDR1 and CDR2 from the germline V gene are LGHNA and YNFKEQ. CDR3 loop: CASSQGDRGTQETQYF. In DNA, the CDR3 is TGTGCCAGCAGCCAAGGTGACAGGGGGACTCAAGAGACCCAGTACTTC.

This clone appeared a single time. This chain joins TRBV2 and TRBJ1-6; 8 bases align to TRBD1. The germline CDR1 and CDR2 sequences are SNHLY and FYNNEI. V lost 3 bases to trimming and J lost 6 bases; unmatched junction nucleotides: 7. The CDR3 is 16 amino acids. The CDR3: CASSERQGQANSPLHF. In nucleotides, the CDR3 is TGTGCCAGCAGTGAGCGACAGGGGCAAGCTAATTCACCCCTCCACTTT.

V is TRBV7-2 and J is TRBJ1-5, with TRBD1 identical over 7 bases. This CDR3 has 16 amino acids. Unmatched junction bases numbered 7, after V lost 5 bases and J lost 0 bases. In germline, CDR1 is SGHTA, CDR2 FQGNSA. The CDR3 reads CASSPGTDYSNQPQHF. DNA of the CDR3: TGTGCCAGCAGCCCCGGGACAGATTATAGCAATCAGCCCCAGCATTTT.

V usage is TRBV5-1 and J usage is TRBJ1-2, with a possible D match to TRBD1 (6 bases). The V end was cut by 0 bases, the J end by 3 bases, with 12 bases between. Germline V gene data show CDR1 as SGHRS and CDR2 as YFSETQ. This CDR3 has 15 residues. As DNA, the CDR3 is TGCGCCAGCAGCTTGGCTTTGGGGGCTGACTATGGCTACACCTTC. Protein product: CASSLALGADYGYTF.

V and J are TRBV5-4 and TRBJ1-2, with a weak D call TRBD1 (6 bases). CDR3 size: 14 residues. V was clipped by 1 base and J by 8 bases, with 15 bases between them. CDR1 is SGHNT and CDR2 is YYREEE in the germline V gene (reference sequence). The CDR3 loop reads CASSLFQGNRGYTF. CDR3 DNA: TGTGCCAGCAGCTTGTTTCAGGGGAACAGGGGCTACACCTTC.

The rearrangement joins TRBV19 to TRBJ1-4; a weak D match, TRBD1 (6 bases). Germline V gene lookup returns CDR1 LNHDA and CDR2 SQIVND (reference sequence). V was cut by 4 bases and J by 5 bases, with 14 bases left in between. The CDR3 runs 15 residues. In nucleotides, the CDR3 is TGTGCCAGTAGTACTTCGGACAGCCAAAATGAAAAACTGTTTTTT. Residues: CASSTSDSQNEKLFF.

This clone was detected once. This chain links TRBV3-1 (or the pseudogene TRBV3-2) with TRBJ2-7; TRBD2 agrees at 8 bases. The germline V gene encodes CDR1 LGHDT and CDR2 YNNKEL (reference sequence). The CDR3 loop spans 16 amino acids. Germline trimming cut 1 base from V and 0 bases from J; bases unmatched to any gene: 5. The chain's CDR3 is CASSQGVAGFSYEQYF. The CDR3 DNA sequence: TGTGCCAGCAGCCAAGGAGTAGCGGGGTTCTCCTACGAGCAGTACTTC.

This clone has a single count. The chain links TRBV12-5 to TRBJ2-7; no reliable D call. The CDR3 runs to 12 residues. Germline CDR1 LGHNT, CDR2 FRNRAP. Deletions cut 1 base from V and 6 bases from J, with 7 bases between. CDR3 nucleotide sequence: TGTGCTAGTGGTTTGGGACAACGCGAGCAGTACTTC. Translation gives CASGLGQREQYF.

The chain links TRBV10-2 to TRBJ2-7; 7 nucleotides match TRBD1. From germline, CDR1 is WSHSY and CDR2 SAAADI. CDR3 length equals 13 residues. The V gene end was trimmed by 2 bases and the J gene end by 6 bases; junction bases not matched to a gene: 4. The CDR3 DNA sequence: TGCGCCAGCAGTGAGAGGGCAGGGGGCGAGCAGTACTTC. Protein: CASSERAGGEQYF.

This chain joins TRBV6-6 and TRBJ2-7, with 14 bases lining up with TRBD2. V shed 6 bases, J shed 10 bases, and the junction held 11 bases outside the gene matches. In germline, CDR1 is MNHNY, CDR2 SVGAGI (reference sequence). The CDR3 is made up of 15 amino acids. CDR3 protein: CASRGEGTSGGQQYF. Written as DNA, the CDR3 is TGTGCCAGCAGAGGTGAAGGGACTAGCGGGGGCCAACAGTACTTC.

J is TRBJ1-2 and V is TRBV30; 9 bases line up with TRBD1. The CDR3 has 13 residues. From germline, CDR1 is GTSNPN and CDR2 SVGIG (reference sequence). With 4 bases clipped from V and 7 bases from J, the junction kept 7 bases outside the gene matches. In DNA, the CDR3 is TGTGCCTGGACGGACAGGGGTGGCGGTGGCTACACCTTC. This codes for CAWTDRGGGGYTF.

This sequence joins TRBV5-6 and TRBJ2-7; possibly TRBD2 for D (6 bases). This CDR3 has 16 amino acids. V lost 3 bases and J lost 3, with 19 bases in between. From germline, CDR1 is SGHDT and CDR2 YYEEEE. The CDR3 loop is CASSSGLSNTYYEQYF. The CDR3, as DNA: TGTGCCAGCAGCTCGGGACTTTCCAACACATACTACGAGCAGTACTTC. Supplemented by reference TRBV5-6 and TRBJ2-7, the full variable domain reads DAGVTQSPTHLIKTRGQQVTLRCSPKSGHDTVSWYQQALGQGPQFIFQYYEEEERQRGNFPDRFSGHQFPNYSSELNVNALLLGDSALYLCASSSGLSNTYYEQYFGPGTRLTVT.

In this sample, this clone turned up once. The chain employs TRBV24-1 and TRBJ1-5; 9 bases are a match to TRBD1. The CDR3 is made up of 13 amino acids. Germline CDR1 reads KGHDR; CDR2 reads SFDVKD. The V and J ends lost 6 bases and 8 bases, in that order; junction bases with no gene match: 4. CDR3 sequence: CATSTGGFEPQHF. CDR3 coding DNA: TGTGCCACCAGTACAGGGGGCTTCGAGCCCCAGCATTTT.

V gene TRBV7-2 combines with J gene TRBJ1-6; D gene unclear. This CDR3 has 12 amino acids. Germline V gives CDR1 SGHTA, CDR2 FQGNSA. V was pared by 6 bases and J by 14 bases, with 14 bases between. This chain's CDR3 is CASSLMPGTLHF. The CDR3, as DNA: TGTGCCAGCAGTTTGATGCCGGGAACCCTCCACTTT.

V is TRBV3-1 (or the pseudogene TRBV3-2) and J is TRBJ1-4, with a weak D call TRBD1 (6 bases). Trimming took 4 bases from V and 1 from J, leaving 16 bases between them. CDR1 is LGHDT, CDR2 YNNKEL, per germline (reference sequence). The CDR3 has 17 amino acids. CDR3 sequence reads: CASSLLRGAGTNEKLFF. The CDR3 bases are TGTGCCAGCAGCCTCCTTCGGGGGGCAGGAACTAATGAAAAACTGTTTTTT.

The gene calls are TRBV7-8 and TRBJ1-1; no clear D gene. Germline V gives CDR1 SGHVS, CDR2 FQNEAQ. The CDR3 consists of 13 residues. The V and J ends lost 0 bases and 7 bases respectively, with 9 bases between them. This chain's CDR3 is CASSLAPGIEAFF. The CDR3 DNA is TGTGCCAGCAGCTTAGCGCCAGGCATTGAAGCTTTCTTT.

V is TRBV19 and J is TRBJ2-7; 10 bases are a match to TRBD2. CDR3 size: 14 residues. V was clipped by 5 bases and J by 3 bases; unmatched bases: 4. Germline V gene lookup returns CDR1 LNHDA and CDR2 SQIVND (reference sequence). CDR3 bases: TGTGCCAGTAGTTCTAGCGGGAGACACTACGAGCAGTACTTC. This codes for CASSSSGRHYEQYF.

A few counts support this clone. V is TRBV2 and J is TRBJ2-7; 7 bases match TRBD2. The V gene end was trimmed by 7 bases and the J gene end by 2 bases; junction bases not matched to a gene: 5. The V gene's germline CDR1 is SNHLY and CDR2 FYNNEI. CDR3 size: 13 residues. CDR3 in DNA: TGTGCCAGCACCCTCCGGGGGGCCTACGAGCAGTACTTC. Residues: CASTLRGAYEQYF. Using reference TRBV2 and TRBJ2-7 for the parts outside the CDR3, the full variable domain is EPEVTQTPSHQVTQMGQEVILRCVPISNHLYFYWYRQILGQKVEFLVSFYNNEISEKSEIFDDQFSVERPDGSNFTLKIRSTKLEDSAMYFCASTLRGAYEQYFGPGTRLTVT.

This clone appeared once. The rearrangement uses TRBV3-1 (or the pseudogene TRBV3-2) and TRBJ1-1; maybe TRBD1 (5 bases). The CDR3 has 16 amino acids. Germline V CDR1 and CDR2: LGHDT, YNNKEL (reference sequence). Trimming took 3 bases from V and 7 from J, leaving 21 bases between them. The CDR3 DNA is TGTGCCAGCAGCCAGTGGGGGGGGGAAGCCGGACATGAAGCTTTCTTT. Its protein product is CASSQWGGEAGHEAFF.

In the case of this clone: Different DNA sequences within this sample yield the same CDR3. CDR3 nucleotides: TGTGCCAGCAGCAGTGGACAGGGGAACACTGAAGCTTTCTTT. Encoded protein: CASSSGQGNTEAFF. The chain has TRBV7-3 and TRBJ1-1; TRBD1 matches 8 bases. Germline V gene data show CDR1 as SGHTA and CDR2 as FQGTGA. The CDR3 extends over 14 amino acids. Germline trimming cut 5 bases from V and 1 base from J; bases unmatched to any gene: 3. The whole variable domain, remainder taken from reference TRBV7-3 and TRBJ1-1, is GAGVSQTPSNKVTEKGKYVELRCDPISGHTALYWYRQSLGQGPEFLIYFQGTGAADDSGLPNDRFFAVRPEGSVSTLKIQRTERGDSAVYLCASSSGQGNTEAFFGQGTRLTVV.

The chain combines TRBV30 with TRBJ2-7; 9 bases match TRBD1. The length of the CDR3 is 12 residues. After removal of 4 bases from V and 8 bases from J, the junction contained 6 bases not matched to a gene. Germline CDR1 GTSNPN, CDR2 SVGIG (reference sequence). The CDR3 here is CAWMDRGGQQYF. The CDR3 DNA reads as TGTGCCTGGATGGACAGGGGAGGACAGCAGTACTTC.

V usage is TRBV3-1 (or the pseudogene TRBV3-2) and J usage is TRBJ2-1; a possible D gene is TRBD2 (7 bases). This CDR3 spans 18 amino acids. The V gene lost 2 bases and the J gene lost 4 bases, with 21 bases spanning the gap. Germline V gene sequence: CDR1 LGHDT, CDR2 YNNKEL (reference sequence). Here the CDR3 reads CASSQLAGATHLYNEQFF. The CDR3 DNA follows: TGTGCCAGCAGCCAACTTGCGGGGGCAACTCACTTGTACAATGAGCAGTTCTTC.

The chain has TRBV14 and TRBJ2-7; D unclear. V shed 2 bases and J shed 0 bases, with 11 bases lying between them. CDR1 and CDR2 (germline): SGHDN, FVKESK. This CDR3 is 15 amino acids long. CDR3 bases: TGTGCCAGCAGCCAAAATCCGAGGAGCTCCTACGAGCAGTACTTC. Its protein product is CASSQNPRSSYEQYF.

The chain joins TRBV21-1 to TRBJ2-3; the table's D call, TRBD2, was not checked against the DNA. TRBV21-1 is classified as a pseudogene. This CDR3 contains 19 residues. CDR3 in DNA: TGTGCCAGCAGCCACCGACCGGGACTAGCGGGGGAGCCCACAGATACGCAGTATTTT. This translates into CASSHRPGLAGEPTDTQYF.

The V and J genes are TRBV3-1 (or the pseudogene TRBV3-2) and TRBJ1-1, with D perhaps matching TRBD1 (5 bases). Germline values: CDR1 LGHDT, CDR2 YNNKEL (reference sequence). Trimming removed 4 bases from V and 1 base from J, with 7 bases in between. The CDR3 runs to 13 residues. CDR3 in DNA: TGTGCCAGCAGCCGACAGACGAACACTGAAGCTTTCTTT. Its translation is CASSRQTNTEAFF.

This clone appeared a single time. The J gene is TRBJ2-3, the V gene TRBV12-3 or TRBV12-4; TRBD2 matches at 7 bases. This CDR3 has 13 amino acids. Losses at the gene ends were 8 bases for V and 5 bases for J; bases not matched to a gene: 7. CDR3 coding DNA: TGTGCCAGCCGTAGGGAGGGGCGAGATACGCAGTATTTT. It codes for CASRREGRDTQYF.

The rearrangement uses TRBV4-2 and TRBJ2-3; 8 bases are shared with TRBD1. Germline V lookup: CDR1 LGHNA, CDR2 YNFKEQ. This CDR3 comprises 15 residues. The J segment lost 0 bases and the V segment lost 4 bases, leaving 3 bases of the junction unmatched. DNA of the CDR3: TGTGCCAGCAGCCTGGGACAGGAGAGCACAGATACGCAGTATTTT. Translated: CASSLGQESTDTQYF.